The T cell receptor beta chain described here comes from a study of T cells in Graves' hyperthyroidism and ophthalmopathy. Points from the study as a whole: Blood also held most thyroid clonotypes expanded beyond 0.001.

RNA transcripts yielded amplified TCR beta CDR3 regions. The HTBI set primed first-round TCR CDR3 RT-PCR. From the multiplex PCR reads, TCRdb called clonotypes with MiXCR, one entry per CDR3 protein. Among 150,000 to 200,000 distinct CDR3 sequences, about 15% were seen once, and the ten largest hold 29%. The V gene's germline CDR1 is MGHRA and CDR2 YSYEKL. V trimming: 1 base; J trimming: 4 bases; junction bases outside the gene matches: 7. CDR3 length equals 16 residues. In its sample, this clonotype was seen many times. Its target is unknown. This chain joins TRBV4-1 and TRBJ1-5; 7 nucleotides line up with TRBD1. The TCR originated in a woman aged 50 to 60 with Graves' hyperthyroidism. The source material was blood. The CDR3 DNA is TGCGCCAGCAGCCAAGGCGGGACAGTGGCAAATCAGCCCCAGCATTTT. This encodes CASSQGGTVANQPQHF.